The sequence of this T cell receptor beta chain was determined in a study of identical twins' blood T cells. The study's findings and limits: V gene usage reportedly matched far better within twin pairs than unrelated donors.

TCRdb re-derived calls from the 5' RACE reads in MiXCR, one entry per CDR3 protein. The profile covers fewer than 450,000 distinct CDR3 sequences, with around 30% appearing a single time and around 5.6% taken by the ten largest. CDR1 is KGHSH, CDR2 LQKENI, per germline. The CDR3 length is 15 residues. V lost 0 bases and J 5 bases, leaving 13 bases between the germline ends. A note on this clonotype: What it binds is not known.

The rearrangement links TRBV18 to TRBJ2-5, with D maybe TRBD1 (5 bases). The sample comprised PBMCs. This TCR derives from a woman aged 18 to 55 in good health. The CDR3 is CASSPPPGLVETQYF. CDR3 coding DNA: TGTGCCAGCTCACCACCGCCAGGGCTAGTGGAGACCCAGTACTTC.